This T cell receptor (beta chain) was observed in a study of radiation and T cells in renal cell carcinoma. The sample's time point: blood 4 weeks post-SBRT, at nephrectomy. Treatment given: 15 Gy SBRT to primary tumor, nephrectomy 4 weeks later. The tumor was a clear cell renal cell carcinoma. The data were produced by immunoSEQ multiplex PCR, yet TCRdb's version contains in-frame clones alone and is incomplete. The sample shows about 170,000 clones, about 87% of them seen only once. There are 13 residues in the CDR3. Per the germline V gene, CDR1 is MNHEY and CDR2 is SVGAGI. V lost 8 bases and J 0 bases, leaving 10 bases between the germline ends.

The chain has TRBV6-5 and TRBJ1-2; D is unresolved. The specimen was blood, collected from a patient whose treatment included radiotherapy and nephrectomy. The clonotype originates from a woman between 45 and 60 years old with renal cell carcinoma. The CDR3 reads CASGEVANYGYTF. CDR3 coding DNA: TGTGCCAGCGGGGAAGTTGCTAACTATGGCTACACCTTC.